This T cell receptor beta chain was retrieved from a study of shared clonotypes between healthy human individuals. Recent acute infections and vaccinations were absent in the healthy HIV-negative adult donors. From germline, CDR1 is MDHEN and CDR2 SYDVKM. This CDR3 has 14 residues. Method: immunoSEQ multiplex PCR; TCRdb's copy keeps in-frame clones and lacks some. Of about 600,000 clones in the sample, roughly 97% are singletons; the top ten hold less than 0.065%. The rearrangement links TRBV28 to TRBJ2-5; 9 bases align to TRBD1. The tail of the sequence fits TRBJ2-7 better, so the J call may be wrong. The sample consisted of naive CD4+ T cells sorted from blood. Subset reported: CD45RA+ positively selected. This TCR derives from a woman under 40 in good health. The DNA for the CDR3 is TGTGCCAGCAGACCTCCGGGACAGGGCTACGAGCAGTACTTC. It codes for CASRPPGQGYEQYF.